These T cell receptor beta chains were read from a single sample in a study of technical replicates of blood from a few donors. The protocol was immunoSEQ multiplex PCR, while the TCRdb copy is restricted to in-frame clones and leaves out a portion. Altogether some 96,000 clones are present, roughly 95% being singletons, with the ten largest covering around 0.22%. The sample was T cells isolated from PBMCs. These receptors came from a human donor in good health. CDR3s include the opening cysteine and the closing phenylalanine or tryptophan.

J: TRBJ2-2; V: TRBV10-1; CDR3: CASNDRGGTGELFF
J: TRBJ2-2; V: TRBV28; CDR3: CASSRRGAGGGVGWTGELFF
J: TRBJ2-2; V: TRBV9; CDR3: CASSSLTGSNTGELFF
J: TRBJ2-5; V: TRBV9; CDR3: CASSVGPGRETQYF
J: TRBJ2-7; V: TRBV6-5; CDR3: CASSQNQGVQYF
J: TRBJ2-2; V: TRBV27; CDR3: CASSLGQGTGELFF
J: TRBJ2-3; V: TRBV5-1; CDR3: CASSLSVFTDTQYF
J: TRBJ1-2; V: TRBV18; CDR3: CASSPLETGTGGYGYTF
J: TRBJ2-1; V: TRBV6-6; CDR3: CASSYDSSSYNEQFF
J: TRBJ1-3; V: TRBV28; CDR3: CASSSFRVGYSGNTIYF
J: TRBJ2-1; V: TRBV12-5; CDR3: CASGLSFHEQFF
J: TRBJ2-2; V: TRBV5-4; CDR3: CASSVGGTSPWVGTGELFF
J: TRBJ1-5; V: TRBV7-9; CDR3: CASSLVPIGQGHQQPQHF
J: TRBJ2-7; V: TRBV5-6; CDR3: CASSLGGRFFEQYF
J: TRBJ2-3; V: TRBV9; CDR3: CASSVGLGTSGGSTDTQYF
J: TRBJ2-2; V: TRBV19; CDR3: CASSHRRGGSGELFF
J: TRBJ2-2; V: TRBV9; CDR3: CASSSSAGEVTGELFF
J: TRBJ2-3; V: TRBV5-5; CDR3: CASSSTPSSGGTDTQYF
J: TRBJ2-2; V: TRBV6-6; CDR3: CASSYGQGNTGELFF
J: TRBJ1-5; V: TRBV7-2; CDR3: CASSLPGQVWAPEPQHF
J: TRBJ2-1; V: TRBV5-5; CDR3: CASSTGFETSSYNEQFF
J: TRBJ2-4; V: TRBV4-2; CDR3: CASSQDWVAGALAKNIQYF
J: TRBJ2-2; V: TRBV4-1; CDR3: CASSLYDRVEAGELFF
J: TRBJ1-3; V: TRBV20-1; CDR3: CSGGEGNTIYF
J: TRBJ2-2; V: TRBV5-1; CDR3: CASSLDNRQREWAGELFF
J: TRBJ2-7; V: TRBV10-3; CDR3: CAISEGGPGLALVVDEQYF
J: TRBJ2-1; V: TRBV7-2; CDR3: CASSFRDRVVNEQFF
J: TRBJ2-1; V: TRBV11-2; CDR3: CASSLDGSSGSREQFF
J: TRBJ2-7; V: TRBV10-3; CDR3: CAISEGAGEQYF
J: TRBJ1-2; V: TRBV2; CDR3: CASSEWDSSYGYTF
J: TRBJ2-7; V: TRBV11-1; CDR3: CASSLDPGQTYEQYF
J: TRBJ1-3; V: TRBV5-1; CDR3: CASSLETGPGNTIYF
J: TRBJ2-7; V: TRBV5-5; CDR3: CASSTTPRDRGYEQYF
J: TRBJ2-3; V: TRBV9; CDR3: CASSVGGGGLHTQYF
J: TRBJ2-2; V: TRBV15; CDR3: CATSRVGGSIYTGELFF
J: TRBJ2-1; V: TRBV6-1; CDR3: CASKLRGSQFF
J: TRBJ2-3; V: TRBV2; CDR3: CASSEAQRTRDWAGTQYF
J: TRBJ2-5; V: TRBV5-4; CDR3: CASSLGGLGGIQETQYF
J: TRBJ1-1; V: TRBV29-1; CDR3: CSVGAGVGNTEAFF
J: TRBJ2-1; V: TRBV28; CDR3: CASSFRDRSSAQFF
J: TRBJ2-7; V: TRBV6-1; CDR3: CASRFRSYEQYF
J: TRBJ2-2; V: TRBV7-2; CDR3: CASSLMAGGNTGELFF
J: TRBJ2-7; V: TRBV9; CDR3: CASSASTGTGYEQYF
J: TRBJ1-5; V: TRBV5-1; CDR3: CASSLEGSSNQPQHF
J: TRBJ2-5; V: TRBV29-1; CDR3: CSAREETQYF
J: TRBJ2-3; V: TRBV7-7; CDR3: CASSKGAGSTDTQYF
J: TRBJ2-1; V: TRBV7-8; CDR3: CASSFSLAGLLYNEQFF
J: TRBJ2-2; V: TRBV11-3; CDR3: CASSLELGWGDTGELFF
J: TRBJ2-2; V: TRBV2; CDR3: CASGGTGETGELFF
J: TRBJ2-7; V: TRBV10-2; CDR3: CASRDSGSSYEQYF
J: TRBJ2-1; V: TRBV7-6; CDR3: CASSLASGGYNEQFF
J: TRBJ1-2; V: TRBV27; CDR3: CASSLVGQPDGYTF
J: TRBJ2-2; V: TRBV9; CDR3: CASSAAETNTGELFF
J: TRBJ2-1; V: TRBV15; CDR3: CATSREHGLASYNEQFF
J: TRBJ1-2; V: TRBV29-1; CDR3: CSVVPSYYGYTF
J: TRBJ2-1; V: TRBV7-9; CDR3: CASTGTSGRALNEQFF
J: TRBJ1-5; V: TRBV6-4; CDR3: CASSVQLNQPQHF
J: TRBJ2-7; V: TRBV7-9; CDR3: CASSWQGASYEQYF
J: TRBJ2-3; V: TRBV6-4; CDR3: CASRALAADTQYF